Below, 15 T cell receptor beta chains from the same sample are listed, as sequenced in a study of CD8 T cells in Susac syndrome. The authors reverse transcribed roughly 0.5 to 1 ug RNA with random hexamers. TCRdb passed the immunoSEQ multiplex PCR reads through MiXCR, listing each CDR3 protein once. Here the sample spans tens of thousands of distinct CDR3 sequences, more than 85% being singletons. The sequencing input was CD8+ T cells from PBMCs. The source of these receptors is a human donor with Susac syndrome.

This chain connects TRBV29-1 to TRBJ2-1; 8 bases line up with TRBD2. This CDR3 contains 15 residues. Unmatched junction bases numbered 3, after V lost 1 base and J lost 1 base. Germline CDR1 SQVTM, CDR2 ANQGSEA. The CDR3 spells CSVEVGLESYNEQFF. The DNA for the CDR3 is TGCAGCGTTGAAGTGGGACTAGAATCCTACAATGAGCAGTTCTTC.

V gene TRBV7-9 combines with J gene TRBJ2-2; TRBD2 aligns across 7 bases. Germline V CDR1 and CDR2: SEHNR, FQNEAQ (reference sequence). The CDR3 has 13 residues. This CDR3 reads CAVKRDEGGELFF. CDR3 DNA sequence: TGTGCAGTCAAGCGGGATGAGGGCGGGGAGCTGTTTTTT.

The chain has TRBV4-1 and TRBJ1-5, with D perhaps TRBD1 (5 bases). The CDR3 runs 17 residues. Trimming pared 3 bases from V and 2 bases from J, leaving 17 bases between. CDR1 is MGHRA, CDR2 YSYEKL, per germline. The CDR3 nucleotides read TGCGCCAGCAGCCAGGATAGTAGGGGATACGGCAATCAGCCCCAGCATTTT. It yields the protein CASSQDSRGYGNQPQHF.

The CDR3 sequence is CASSPPAGGELFF. The CDR3 DNA reads TGTGCCAGCAGCCCACCGGCGGGGGGGGAGCTGTTTTTT. The chain combines TRBV5-4 with TRBJ2-2; a weak D match, TRBD2 (6 bases). Germline values: CDR1 SGHNT, CDR2 YYREEE (reference sequence). The CDR3 has 13 residues. The V end lost 4 bases, the J end lost 8 bases, and 12 bases lay between the germline ends.

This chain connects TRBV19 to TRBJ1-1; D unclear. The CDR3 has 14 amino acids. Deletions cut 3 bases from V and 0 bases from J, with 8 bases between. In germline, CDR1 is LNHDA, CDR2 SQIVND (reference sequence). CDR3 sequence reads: CASSMSGLNTEAFF. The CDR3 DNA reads TGTGCCAGTAGTATGTCGGGATTGAACACTGAAGCTTTCTTT.

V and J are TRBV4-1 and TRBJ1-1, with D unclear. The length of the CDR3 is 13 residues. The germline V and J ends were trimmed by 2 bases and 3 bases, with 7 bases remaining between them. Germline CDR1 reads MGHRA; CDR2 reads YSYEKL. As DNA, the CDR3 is TGCGCCAGCAGCCAATTCGGCTACACTGAAGCTTTCTTT. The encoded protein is CASSQFGYTEAFF.

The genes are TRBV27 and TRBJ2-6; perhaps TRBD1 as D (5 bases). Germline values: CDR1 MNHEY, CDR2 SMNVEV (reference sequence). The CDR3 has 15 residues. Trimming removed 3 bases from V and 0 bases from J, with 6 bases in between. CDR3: CASSLGPSGANVLTF. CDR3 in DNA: TGTGCCAGCAGTTTGGGGCCCTCTGGGGCCAACGTCCTGACTTTC. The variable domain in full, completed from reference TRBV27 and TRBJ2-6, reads EAQVTQNPRYLITVTGKKLTVTCSQNMNHEYMSWYRQDPGLGLRQIYYSMNVEVTDKGDVPEGYKVSRKEKRNFPLILESPSPNQTSLYFCASSLGPSGANVLTFGAGSRLTVL.

The CDR3 here is CSVEGTFQETQYF. CDR3 coding DNA: TGCAGCGTTGAAGGGACTTTTCAAGAGACCCAGTACTTC. The genes are TRBV29-1 and TRBJ2-5; D perhaps matches TRBD2 (5 bases). The germline V and J ends were trimmed by 1 base and 2 bases, with 8 bases remaining between them. The CDR3 has 13 residues. Germline V gene data show CDR1 as SQVTM and CDR2 as ANQGSEA.

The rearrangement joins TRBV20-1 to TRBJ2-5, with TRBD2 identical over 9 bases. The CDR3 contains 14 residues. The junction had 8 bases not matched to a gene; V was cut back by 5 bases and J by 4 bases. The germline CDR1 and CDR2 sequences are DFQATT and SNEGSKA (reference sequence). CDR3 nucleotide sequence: TGCAGTGCTGTGGGGGTACTAGCGGGAGAGACCCAGTACTTC. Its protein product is CSAVGVLAGETQYF.

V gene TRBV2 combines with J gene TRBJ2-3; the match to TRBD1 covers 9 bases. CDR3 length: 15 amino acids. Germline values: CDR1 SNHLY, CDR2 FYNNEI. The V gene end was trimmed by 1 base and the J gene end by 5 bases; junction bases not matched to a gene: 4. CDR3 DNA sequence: TGTGCCAGCAGTGAAGTACAGGGGGCGCGAGATACGCAGTATTTT. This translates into CASSEVQGARDTQYF. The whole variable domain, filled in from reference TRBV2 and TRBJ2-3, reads EPEVTQTPSHQVTQMGQEVILRCVPISNHLYFYWYRQILGQKVEFLVSFYNNEISEKSEIFDDQFSVERPDGSNFTLKIRSTKLEDSAMYFCASSEVQGARDTQYFGPGTRLTVL.

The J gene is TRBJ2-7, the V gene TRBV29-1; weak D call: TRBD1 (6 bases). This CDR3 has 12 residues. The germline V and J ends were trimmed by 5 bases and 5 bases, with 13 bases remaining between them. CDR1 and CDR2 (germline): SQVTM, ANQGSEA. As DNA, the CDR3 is TGCAGCGTTACTCCTCCAGGGGACGAGCAGTACTTC. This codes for CSVTPPGDEQYF.

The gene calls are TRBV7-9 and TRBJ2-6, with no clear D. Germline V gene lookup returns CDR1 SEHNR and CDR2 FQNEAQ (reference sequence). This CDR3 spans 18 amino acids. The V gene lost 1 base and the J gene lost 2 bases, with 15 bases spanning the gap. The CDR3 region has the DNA TGTGCCAGCAGCTTAGACGAACAGCTGAGGACTGGGGCCAACGTCCTGACTTTC. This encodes CASSLDEQLRTGANVLTF.

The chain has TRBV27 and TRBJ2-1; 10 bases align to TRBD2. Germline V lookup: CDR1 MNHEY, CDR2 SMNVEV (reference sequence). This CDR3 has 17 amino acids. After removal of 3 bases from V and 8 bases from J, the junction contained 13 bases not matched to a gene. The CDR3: CASSLGLGASGSHEQFF. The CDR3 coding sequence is TGTGCCAGCAGTTTGGGCCTGGGGGCTAGCGGGAGCCATGAGCAGTTCTTC.

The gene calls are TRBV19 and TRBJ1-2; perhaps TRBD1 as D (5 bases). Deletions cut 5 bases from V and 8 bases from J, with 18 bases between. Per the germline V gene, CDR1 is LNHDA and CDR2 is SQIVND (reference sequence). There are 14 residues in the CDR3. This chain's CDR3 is CASSPGTGNFGYTF. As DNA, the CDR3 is TGTGCCAGTAGTCCGGGGACGGGGAACTTCGGCTACACCTTC. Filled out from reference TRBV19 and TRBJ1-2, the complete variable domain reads DGGITQSPKYLFRKEGQNVTLSCEQNLNHDAMYWYRQDPGQGLRLIYYSQIVNDFQKGDIAEGYSVSREKKESFPLTVTSAQKNPTAFYLCASSPGTGNFGYTFGSGTRLTVV.

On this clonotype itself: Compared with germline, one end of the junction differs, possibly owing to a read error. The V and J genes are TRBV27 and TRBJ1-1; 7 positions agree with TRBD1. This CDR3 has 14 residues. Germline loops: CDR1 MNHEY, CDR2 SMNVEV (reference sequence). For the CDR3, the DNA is TGTGCCAGCAGTTCACAGGGGTTGAATACTGAAGCTTTCTTT. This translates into CASSSQGLNTEAFF.